This T cell receptor beta chain was sequenced during a study of early T cells in non-severe SARS-CoV-2 infection. The CDR3 spans 17 residues. Germline CDR1 reads SGHAT; CDR2 reads FQNNGV. V was shortened by 4 bases and J by 0 bases, with 18 bases between the two germline ends. TCRdb itself ran the 5' RACE reads through MiXCR, one entry per CDR3 protein. The top ten hold around 4.9% of the sample, which has 80,000 to 95,000 distinct CDR3 sequences, roughly 17% seen once. This sequence joins TRBV11-2 and TRBJ1-2, with D possibly TRBD1 on 6 matching bases. The material sequenced was whole blood, taken at baseline. This clonotype was sampled from an adult who was a healthcare worker with PCR-confirmed SARS-CoV-2 infection or an uninfected control (not recorded which). Here the CDR3 DNA reads TGTGCCAGCAGCTCAACCTACGGACAGAAGTCTAACTATGGCTACACCTTC. Residues: CASSSTYGQKSNYGYTF.